This T cell receptor beta chain was documented in a study of blood T cell repertoires in COVID-19 (dated by TCRdb to the early 2020s). Study-wide context: The collaborator samples originated in the United States, Italy and Spain and spanned the acute and convalescent phases of COVID-19. Subjects who had been exposed to COVID-19, were actively infected with it, or had recovered from it provided the deeply sampled blood TCRbeta repertoires that made up the dataset. Samples came from the ongoing ImmuneRACE study (first 160 participants) plus 1,254 subjects from 6 global collaborators. A freely available public database, intended as a resource for researchers studying the immune response to SARS-CoV-2, is where the repertoires were released. Sample metadata almost always included a de-identified subject ID, COVID-19 status, age in years and sex. Where available, HLA class I and class II types were obtained from metadata supplied by the sample provider rather than from assay-based typing. The material from the prospective study consisted of cDNA or gDNA derived from T cells, B-cell-depleted T cells, or PBMCs. General findings and caveats noted by the study authors: The amount of clinical and demographic metadata varied by source and participant and was provided uncurated.

Each collaborating institution followed its own protocols to collect whole blood in K2EDTA tubes. Collaborator samples were shipped for TCRbeta analysis as frozen whole blood, isolated PBMCs, or DNA extracted from either sample type. The immunoSEQ Assay, a bias-controlled multiplex PCR, was used to amplify TCRbeta CDR3 regions from genomic DNA. Per the authors' processing: The number of nucleated cells in each sample was estimated by amplification of reference gene primers within the assay. To quantify the absolute abundance of each unique TCRbeta CDR3 rearrangement, sequence reads were collapsed and filtered. Productive Simpson clonality was computed per sample as the square root of Simpson's diversity index over productive rearrangements. TCRdb retrieved this table from immuneACCESS and kept in-frame rearrangements only. Not all clones are present; in checked studies, unresolved V genes account for under half, and no reason is known for the remainder. V and J calls and clone size are given by that table; D and trimming were obtained from the DNA. For this sample there are some 150,000 clones; around 90% appear just once. The ten largest clones represent 2.5% to 3.5% of the sample.

As concerns this clone: Its antigen specificity is not known. No base-level quality is on record; no much larger clone is a single base apart.

The sequenced sample was peripheral blood. The sequence derives from a man aged 60 to 69 with acute or convalescent COVID-19.

The CDR3 in this case is CASSQQFSGANVLTF. The DNA sequence is as follows: TGTGCCAGCAGCCAACAGTTCTCTGGGGCCAACGTCCTGACTTTC. Recombination joined TRBV6-5 with TRBJ2-6, with no reliable assignment of the D segment. Reading the germline V gene gives CDR1 MNHEY and CDR2 SVGAGI. The V end loses 6 bases and the J end loses 0 bases, and a stretch of 9 bases separates them. The CDR3 goes from the cysteine to the phenylalanine over 15 residues. Here the CDR3 DNA is all that survives: 45 bases in frame from base 1.